A selection of T cell receptor beta chains follows, all from one sample in a study of blood T cell repertoires in COVID-19. Generated by immunoSEQ multiplex PCR, the TCRdb table keeps only in-frame clones and is missing some. The table includes about 210,000 clones, around nine tenths detected once. Sequencing was done on a sample of peripheral blood. The receptors were sampled from a man aged 40-49 years with acute or convalescent COVID-19. The CDR3 runs from the conserved cysteine through the conserved F or W. The D gene is left open where the match is weak. Only part of the rows carry a size: once, few, many, or a class if the clone is expanded.

TRBV14	NA	NA	TRBJ1-2	CASSIRAGKNYGYTF	TGTGCCAGCAGCATTAGGGCAGGGAAGAACTATGGCTACACCTTC
TRBV11-2	NA	once	TRBJ2-7	CASSLRLTTDYEQYF	TGTGCCAGCAGCCTCCGTTTGACAACGGACTACGAGCAGTACTTC
TRBV7-3	TRBD1	NA	TRBJ2-2	CASRTGQGGAGELFF	TGTGCCAGCAGGACCGGACAGGGAGGTGCCGGGGAGCTGTTTTTT
TRBV7-9	NA	NA	TRBJ2-5	CASSPHSNQETQYF	TGTGCCAGCAGCCCCCATTCTAACCAAGAGACCCAGTACTTC
TRBV28	TRBD1	NA	TRBJ2-3	CASSLLPDRGPTDTQYF	TGTGCCAGCAGTTTACTACCCGACAGGGGGCCCACAGATACGCAGTATTTT
TRBV15	TRBD1	NA	TRBJ1-2	CATSGQAASYGYTF	TGTGCCACTTCGGGACAGGCCGCTTCTTATGGCTACACCTTC
TRBV7-2	NA	NA	TRBJ1-1	CASSLNFHRMNTEAFF	TGTGCCAGCAGCTTAAATTTTCACAGGATGAACACTGAAGCTTTCTTT
TRBV7-9	TRBD2	NA	TRBJ2-7	CASALRATSGSSEQYF	TGTGCCAGCGCTCTAAGGGCGACTAGCGGGAGTTCCGAGCAGTACTTC
TRBV7-2	NA	NA	TRBJ1-5	CASSLAAGSNQPQHF	TGTGCCAGCAGCTTAGCGGCGGGTAGCAATCAGCCCCAGCATTTT
TRBV5-1	TRBD1	few	TRBJ1-5	CASRPGTGDNQPQHF	TGCGCCAGCAGGCCCGGGACAGGGGACAATCAGCCCCAGCATTTT
TRBV7-9	NA	NA	TRBJ1-6	CASSRDRAAGNSPLHF	TGTGCCAGCAGCCGGGATCGGGCGGCTGGTAATTCACCCCTCCACTTT
TRBV7-2	NA	NA	TRBJ1-5	CASSPELVTASNQPQHF	TGTGCCAGCAGCCCCGAGCTCGTGACAGCTTCCAATCAGCCCCAGCATTTT
TRBV6-5	NA	once	TRBJ2-7	CASSYSRGGPYEQYF	TGTGCCAGCAGTTACTCGAGAGGCGGGCCCTACGAGCAGTACTTC
TRBV24-1	TRBD1	NA	TRBJ2-2	CATSPSRGQGWTGELFF	TGTGCCACCAGTCCCAGTAGGGGACAGGGCTGGACCGGGGAGCTGTTTTTT
TRBV6-5	NA	few	TRBJ1-5	CASRGPNQPQHF	TGTGCCAGCAGGGGGCCCAATCAGCCCCAGCATTTT
TRBV7-9	NA	NA	TRBJ2-1	CASSLPVSSYNEQFF	TGTGCCAGCAGCTTACCGGTTAGCTCCTACAATGAGCAGTTCTTC
TRBV5-1	TRBD1	NA	TRBJ1-1	CASSLEGQGYTEAFF	TGCGCCAGCAGCTTGGAAGGACAGGGCTACACTGAAGCTTTCTTT